The clone carrying this TCR beta chain is labeled as medium-sized. CD25-based Treg depletion was applied to purified naive CD4+ T cells. In TCRdb, the 5' RACE reads were re-called with MiXCR into one record per CDR3 protein. The data contain 45,000 to 60,000 distinct CDR3 sequences, around 24% of them singletons. This CDR3 spans 13 amino acids. With 4 bases removed from V and 0 bases from J, the gap between germline ends came to 4 bases. Per the germline V gene, CDR1 is MNHEY and CDR2 is SVGEGT. This chain links TRBV6-2 or TRBV6-3 with TRBJ1-5; D gene ambiguous. Sequencing was carried out using tumor-infiltrating naive CD4+ T cells sorted from the breast tumor. Indicated subset: naive CD4+ T cells, CD4+CD45RA+CD25-. The source of this sequence is a female donor with breast cancer. The CDR3 nucleotides read TGTGCCAGCAGTTTTACTAGCAATCAGCCCCAGCATTTT. Translated, it gives CASSFTSNQPQHF.